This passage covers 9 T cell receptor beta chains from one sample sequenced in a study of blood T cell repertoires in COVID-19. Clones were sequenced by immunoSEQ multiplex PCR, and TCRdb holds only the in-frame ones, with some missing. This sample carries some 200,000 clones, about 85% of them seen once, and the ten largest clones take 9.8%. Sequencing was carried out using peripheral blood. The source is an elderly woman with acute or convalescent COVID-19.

CDR3 DNA: TGTGCTAGTGGTTCTGGACAGGGGGCAAGAGGCTACACCTTC. This encodes CASGSGQGARGYTF. The V call is TRBV12-5, the J call TRBJ1-2; 11 bases line up with TRBD1. With V trimmed by 4 bases and J by 8 bases, 6 bases remained unmatched. The CDR3 is 14 amino acids. CDR1 is LGHNT, CDR2 FRNRAP, per germline.

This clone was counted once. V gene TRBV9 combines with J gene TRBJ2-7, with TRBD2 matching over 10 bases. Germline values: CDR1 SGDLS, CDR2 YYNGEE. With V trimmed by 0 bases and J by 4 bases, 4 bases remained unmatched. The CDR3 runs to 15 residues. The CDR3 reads CASSVGSSGSYEQYF. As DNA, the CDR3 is TGTGCCAGCAGCGTAGGATCTAGCGGGAGTTACGAGCAGTACTTC.

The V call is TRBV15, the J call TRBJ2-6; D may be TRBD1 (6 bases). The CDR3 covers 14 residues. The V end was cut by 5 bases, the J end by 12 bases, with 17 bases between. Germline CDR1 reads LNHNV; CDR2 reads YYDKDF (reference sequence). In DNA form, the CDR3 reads TGTGCCACCAGCCTCAAGGGGGAGCTTGGCGTCCTGACTTTC. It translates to CATSLKGELGVLTF.

CDR3 sequence: CASAMSGTHNEQFF. Written as DNA, the CDR3 is TGTGCTAGTGCCATGAGCGGGACTCACAATGAGCAGTTCTTC. The rearrangement links TRBV12-5 to TRBJ2-1; 7 nucleotides line up with TRBD2. With 7 bases clipped from V and 5 bases from J, the junction kept 8 bases outside the gene matches. Germline V gene sequence: CDR1 LGHNT, CDR2 FRNRAP. CDR3 length: 14 residues.

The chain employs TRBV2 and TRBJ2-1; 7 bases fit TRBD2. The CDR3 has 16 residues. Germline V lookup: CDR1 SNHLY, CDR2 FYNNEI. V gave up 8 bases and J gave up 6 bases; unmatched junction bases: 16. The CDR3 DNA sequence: TGTGCCAGCTCCACGGGGGGTGGGAGGGCCGTCAATGAGCAGTTCTTC. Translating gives CASSTGGGRAVNEQFF.

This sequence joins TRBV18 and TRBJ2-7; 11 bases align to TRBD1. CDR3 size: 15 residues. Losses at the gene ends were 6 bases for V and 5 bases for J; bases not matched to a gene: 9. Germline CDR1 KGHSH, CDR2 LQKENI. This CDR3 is CASSFGGTGGDEQYF. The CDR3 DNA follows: TGTGCCAGCTCCTTCGGCGGGACAGGGGGTGACGAGCAGTACTTC.

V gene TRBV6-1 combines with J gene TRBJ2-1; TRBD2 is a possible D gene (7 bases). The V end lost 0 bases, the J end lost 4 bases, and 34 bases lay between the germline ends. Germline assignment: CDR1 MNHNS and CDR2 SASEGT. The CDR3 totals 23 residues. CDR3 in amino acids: CASSEALRWAERVSGGAYNEQFF. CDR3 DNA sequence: TGTGCCAGCAGTGAAGCGCTGCGTTGGGCCGAAAGGGTGAGTGGGGGGGCGTACAATGAGCAGTTCTTC.

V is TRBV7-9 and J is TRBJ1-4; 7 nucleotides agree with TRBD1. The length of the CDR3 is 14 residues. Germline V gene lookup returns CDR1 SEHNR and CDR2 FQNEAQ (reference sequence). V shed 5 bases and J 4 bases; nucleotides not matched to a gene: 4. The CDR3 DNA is TGTGCCAGCAGCCGGGACAGCAATAATGAAAAACTGTTTTTT. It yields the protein CASSRDSNNEKLFF.

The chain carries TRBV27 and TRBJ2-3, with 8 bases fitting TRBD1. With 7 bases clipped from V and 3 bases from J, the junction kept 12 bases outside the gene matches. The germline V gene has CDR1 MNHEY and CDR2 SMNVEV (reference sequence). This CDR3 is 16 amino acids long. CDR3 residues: CASKNAGGAGTDTQYF. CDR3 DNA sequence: TGTGCCAGCAAAAATGCAGGGGGCGCGGGTACAGATACGCAGTATTTT.